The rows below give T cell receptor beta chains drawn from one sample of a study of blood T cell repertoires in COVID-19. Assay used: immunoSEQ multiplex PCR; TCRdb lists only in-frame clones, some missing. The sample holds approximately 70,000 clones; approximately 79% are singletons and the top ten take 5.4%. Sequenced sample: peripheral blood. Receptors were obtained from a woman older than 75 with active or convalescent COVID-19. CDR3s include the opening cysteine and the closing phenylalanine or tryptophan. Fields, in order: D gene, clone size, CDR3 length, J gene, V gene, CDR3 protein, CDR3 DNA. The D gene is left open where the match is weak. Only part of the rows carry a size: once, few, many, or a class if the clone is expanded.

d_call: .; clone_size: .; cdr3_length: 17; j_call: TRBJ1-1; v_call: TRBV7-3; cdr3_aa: CASNPGEGEGMKTEAFF; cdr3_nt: TGTGCCAGCAACCCCGGCGAGGGGGAAGGGATGAAGACTGAAGCTTTCTTT
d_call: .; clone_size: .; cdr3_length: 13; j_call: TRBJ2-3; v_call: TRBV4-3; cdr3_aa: CASSPRYVDTQYF; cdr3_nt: TGCGCCAGCAGCCCTCGCTATGTCGATACGCAGTATTTT
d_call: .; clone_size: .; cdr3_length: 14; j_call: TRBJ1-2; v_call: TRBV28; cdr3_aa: CASSLWQGNYGYTF; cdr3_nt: TGTGCCAGCAGTTTATGGCAGGGGAACTATGGCTACACCTTC
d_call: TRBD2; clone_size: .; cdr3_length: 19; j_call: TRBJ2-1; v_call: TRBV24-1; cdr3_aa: CATSDSGLAGGFPYNEQFF; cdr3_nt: TGTGCCACCAGTGATAGTGGACTAGCGGGAGGATTCCCCTACAATGAGCAGTTCTTC
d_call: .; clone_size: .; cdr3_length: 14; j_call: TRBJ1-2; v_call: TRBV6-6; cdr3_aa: CASSSKTANYGYTF; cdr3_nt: TGTGCCAGCAGTTCGAAGACAGCTAACTATGGCTACACCTTC
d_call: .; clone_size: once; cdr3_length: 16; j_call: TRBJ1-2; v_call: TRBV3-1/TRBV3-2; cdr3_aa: CASSQDGGQGFRGYTF; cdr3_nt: TGTGCCAGCAGCCAAGATGGGGGCCAGGGTTTTCGCGGCTACACCTTC
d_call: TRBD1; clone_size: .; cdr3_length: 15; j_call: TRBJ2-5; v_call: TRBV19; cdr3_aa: CASSIGGRGSGTQYF; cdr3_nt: TGTGCCAGTAGTATAGGTGGCAGGGGGTCCGGGACCCAGTACTTC
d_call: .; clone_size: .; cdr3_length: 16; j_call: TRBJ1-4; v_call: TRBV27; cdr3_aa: CASSLSSRGLTEKLFF; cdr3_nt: TGTGCCAGCAGTTTATCGAGCAGGGGCTTAACTGAAAAACTGTTTTTT
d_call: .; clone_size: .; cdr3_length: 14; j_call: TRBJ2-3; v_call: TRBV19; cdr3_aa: CASSIDVTTRAQYF; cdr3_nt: TGTGCCAGTAGTATAGATGTGACGACTAGGGCGCAGTATTTT
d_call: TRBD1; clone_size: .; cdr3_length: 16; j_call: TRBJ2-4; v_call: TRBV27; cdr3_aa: CASSSGTGGAKNIQYF; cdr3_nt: TGTGCCAGCAGTTCCGGGACAGGGGGCGCCAAAAACATTCAGTACTTC